These T cell receptor beta chains were read from a single sample in a study of blood T cell repertoires in COVID-19. Profiled with immunoSEQ multiplex PCR; TCRdb holds only in-frame clones, not every one. The sample shows about 260,000 clones, around nine tenths of them seen only once. Material for sequencing was peripheral blood. The receptors here all came from a woman between 65 and 79 years old with COVID-19, enrolled during active disease. Each CDR3 is given with its conserved first and last residue. A D gene is named only where the DNA matches it firmly. The listing skips clone size in some rows; elsewhere it reads once, few, many or a size class.

V	J	D	size	DNA	CDR3
TRBV6-5	TRBJ2-5	TRBD2	-	TGTGCCAGCAGTTACTCGAAGGCGGGAGGGAGCTTTCCCCAGTACTTC	CASSYSKAGGSFPQYF
TRBV5-4	TRBJ2-2	TRBD2	-	TGTGCCAGCAGCTTGGTCGCTCAGGGAGGGATTCCCGGGGAGCTGTTTTTT	CASSLVAQGGIPGELFF
TRBV7-8	TRBJ2-7	TRBD1	-	TGTGCCAGCAGCTCAACGACCGGGACAGGAGAGCAGTACTTC	CASSSTTGTGEQYF
TRBV6-6	TRBJ1-2	TRBD1	-	TGTGCCACATACCCCGGGGCAGGGGGCGGGTATGGCTACACCTTC	CATYPGAGGGYGYTF
TRBV5-1	TRBJ2-7	TRBD2	-	TGCGCCAGCAGCTTGGCGGGGGGATACTACGAGCAGTACTTC	CASSLAGGYYEQYF
TRBV4-1	TRBJ2-5	-	-	TGCGCCAGCAGCCTGGAGGGGGCGCGAAGAGAGACCCAGTACTTC	CASSLEGARRETQYF
TRBV7-8	TRBJ2-1	TRBD1	once	TGTGCCAGCAGCTTAAGAGCGAAGGACAGGGGGCAGGTGGGTGAGCAGTTCTTC	CASSLRAKDRGQVGEQFF
TRBV5-8	TRBJ2-7	TRBD2	few	TGTGCCAGCAGGCCTCGAGCGGGATCCCACGAGCAGTACTTC	CASRPRAGSHEQYF
TRBV4-2	TRBJ2-1	TRBD2	-	TGTGCCAGCAGCCAAGGAACTAGCGGGAGCACAGCGAATGAGCAGTTCTTC	CASSQGTSGSTANEQFF
TRBV15	TRBJ1-3	-	-	TGTGCCACCAGCAGAGATCGGGTCATCAGCTCTGGAAACACCATATATTTT	CATSRDRVISSGNTIYF
TRBV6-5	TRBJ1-5	TRBD1	-	TGTGCCAGCAGTTGGGACAGGGGGCTCAGCAATCAGCCCCAGCATTTT	CASSWDRGLSNQPQHF
TRBV28	TRBJ1-5	-	few	TGTGCCAGCGTAGGGAGGGAAAGGAGGCAGCCCCAGCATTTT	CASVGRERRQPQHF
TRBV27	TRBJ2-3	TRBD1	-	TGTGCCAGCAGTCGACAGTTTGGGACAGGGAACACAGATACGCAGTATTTT	CASSRQFGTGNTDTQYF
TRBV7-9	TRBJ1-5	TRBD1	-	TGTGCCAGCAGCTCGGGACAGGGGGCAGTTTTTAGCAATCAGCCCCAGCATTTT	CASSSGQGAVFSNQPQHF
TRBV3-1/TRBV3-2	TRBJ1-2	-	-	TGTGCCAGCAGCCAAGGACAAGGGGACTATGGCTACACCTTC	CASSQGQGDYGYTF
TRBV6-2/TRBV6-3	TRBJ1-1	-	-	TGTGCCAGCAGTTACTCGAATTTCGGTCGGGCTTTCTTT	CASSYSNFGRAFF